These 10 T cell receptor beta chains originate from one sample sequenced in a study of post-analysis software for immune sequencing data. General study results and limits: TRBV segments more frequent in patients than in controls numbered several and included TRBV5-6, TRBV5-1 and TRBV20-1.

Unique molecular identifiers were present in the TCR beta cDNA libraries. From the PCR reads, TCRdb called clonotypes with MiXCR, one entry per CDR3 protein. The profile covers 750,000 to 900,000 distinct CDR3 sequences, with roughly 46% appearing a single time and 4.9% taken by the ten largest. What these receptors recognize is not known. Material for sequencing was blood. The receptors were gathered from a girl between 10 and 17 years old with multiple sclerosis.

The V and J genes are TRBV6-6 and TRBJ1-4; no clear D gene. Trimming took off 0 bases at V and 7 bases at J, with 3 bases between the two ends. Looked up from germline, CDR1 is MNHNY and CDR2 is SVGAGI (reference sequence). This CDR3 is built from 12 residues. CDR3 coding DNA: TGTGCCAGCAGTTACTCGACTGAAAAACTGTTTTTT. This translates into CASSYSTEKLFF.

This clonotype was detected only a few times. V is TRBV30 and J is TRBJ1-1; no clear D gene. Germline assignment: CDR1 GTSNPN and CDR2 SVGIG (reference sequence). The CDR3 consists of 12 residues. Trimming stripped 1 base from V and 11 bases from J, with 14 bases between. The CDR3: CAWSGLLFEAFF. In DNA form, the CDR3 reads TGTGCCTGGAGTGGGCTACTTTTTGAGGCTTTCTTT.

V is TRBV7-3 and J is TRBJ2-1, with 9 bases fitting TRBD2. The CDR3 length is 17 residues. Germline V gives CDR1 SGHTA, CDR2 FQGTGA. The junction had 6 bases not matched to a gene; V was cut back by 0 bases and J by 3 bases. Here the CDR3 reads CASSLTGGRALYNEQFF. CDR3 bases: TGTGCCAGCAGCTTAACTGGCGGGAGGGCCCTCTACAATGAGCAGTTCTTC.

The CDR3 sequence: CASSSGQGQDETQYF. CDR3 in DNA: TGTGCCAGCAGCTCTGGGCAGGGGCAGGATGAGACCCAGTACTTC. V is TRBV7-9 and J is TRBJ2-5; D might be TRBD1 (6 bases). V was clipped by 4 bases and J by 5 bases, with 17 bases between them. CDR3 length equals 15 residues. Germline V lookup: CDR1 SEHNR, CDR2 FQNEAQ (reference sequence).

CDR3 amino acids: CATSREPGGMGSYNEQFF. In nucleotides, the CDR3 is TGTGCCACCAGCAGAGAGCCTGGCGGGATGGGCTCCTACAATGAGCAGTTCTTC. The chain links TRBV15 to TRBJ2-1; D is perhaps TRBD2 (6 bases). CDR1 and CDR2 from the germline V gene are LNHNV and YYDKDF (reference sequence). The CDR3 consists of 18 residues. Trimming removed 0 bases from V and 0 bases from J, with 15 bases in between.

This clonotype was counted a few times. This chain connects TRBV7-6 to TRBJ2-7, with 8 bases aligning to TRBD2. The CDR3 totals 16 residues. The germline V gene has CDR1 SGHVS and CDR2 FNYEAQ. The trim removed 1 base at V and 3 bases at J, leaving 8 bases unmatched. For the CDR3, the DNA is TGTGCCAGCAGCTTAGAAGTGGCGGGAGGAAGCTACGAGCAGTACTTC. Translated, it gives CASSLEVAGGSYEQYF.

The gene calls are TRBV6-6 and TRBJ2-5; D is perhaps TRBD2 (7 bases). Per germline, CDR1 MNHNY and CDR2 SVGAGI (reference sequence). Trimming stripped 9 bases from V and 3 bases from J, with 20 bases between. CDR3 size: 15 residues. The CDR3 is CASRILGGAKETQYF. CDR3 nucleotide sequence: TGTGCCAGTAGGATATTAGGGGGGGCCAAAGAGACCCAGTACTTC.

The gene calls are TRBV9 and TRBJ2-1, with 11 bases lining up with TRBD1. Near its end, the DNA agrees better with TRBJ2-7, so the J call may be wrong. Germline lookup yields CDR1 SGDLS and CDR2 YYNGEE. The CDR3 is 14 amino acids. Here the CDR3 DNA reads TGTGCCAGCAACAACCGGGACAGGGGGGACGAGCAGTACTTC. Protein product: CASNNRDRGDEQYF.

The gene calls are TRBV6-5 and TRBJ1-2; 8 nucleotides align to TRBD1. Germline CDR1 and CDR2: MNHEY and SVGAGI. The CDR3 extends over 14 amino acids. The J segment lost 4 bases and the V segment lost 7 bases, leaving 8 bases of the junction unmatched. CDR3 sequence: CASTPRGLSYGYTF. The CDR3 bases are TGTGCCAGCACCCCCAGGGGGCTGAGCTATGGCTACACCTTC.

This clonotype was detected a few times. The V call is TRBV5-5, the J call TRBJ2-1; D unresolved. Trimming shortened V by 1 base and J by 3 bases, and 5 bases separated the two germline ends. Germline lookup yields CDR1 SGHKS and CDR2 YYEKEE (reference sequence). There are 13 residues in the CDR3. The CDR3 region is CASSLFDYNEQFF. The CDR3, as DNA: TGTGCCAGCAGCTTGTTTGACTACAATGAGCAGTTCTTC.